This T cell receptor beta chain was identified during a study of blood T cell repertoires in COVID-19. The germline CDR1 and CDR2 sequences are LNHDA and SQIVND (reference sequence). V lost 5 bases, J lost 7 bases, and 4 bases stayed unmatched. The CDR3 sequence is 13 residues long. TCRdb's table, derived via immunoSEQ multiplex PCR, lists solely in-frame clones and lacks some. The sample lists about 73,000 clones, approximately 88% seen once, with around 2.3% in the top ten. The rearrangement uses TRBV19 and TRBJ2-7; 11 nucleotides line up with TRBD2. This receptor was obtained from a man of 80 years or more with active or convalescent COVID-19. Specimen: peripheral blood. Here the CDR3 reads CASSGLAGGEQYF. The CDR3 region has the DNA TGTGCCAGTAGTGGACTAGCGGGTGGTGAGCAGTACTTC.